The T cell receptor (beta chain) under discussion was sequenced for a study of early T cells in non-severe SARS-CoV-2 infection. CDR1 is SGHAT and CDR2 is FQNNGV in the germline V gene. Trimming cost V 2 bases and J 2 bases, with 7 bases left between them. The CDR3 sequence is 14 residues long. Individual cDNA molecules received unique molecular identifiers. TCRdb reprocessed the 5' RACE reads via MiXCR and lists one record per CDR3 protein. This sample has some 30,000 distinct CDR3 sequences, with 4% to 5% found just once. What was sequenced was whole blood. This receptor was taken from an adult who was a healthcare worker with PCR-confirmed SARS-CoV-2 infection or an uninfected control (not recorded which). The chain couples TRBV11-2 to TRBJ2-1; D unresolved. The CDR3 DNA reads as TGTGCCAGCAGCTTATCTGCTACCTACAATGAGCAGTTCTTC. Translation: CASSLSATYNEQFF.